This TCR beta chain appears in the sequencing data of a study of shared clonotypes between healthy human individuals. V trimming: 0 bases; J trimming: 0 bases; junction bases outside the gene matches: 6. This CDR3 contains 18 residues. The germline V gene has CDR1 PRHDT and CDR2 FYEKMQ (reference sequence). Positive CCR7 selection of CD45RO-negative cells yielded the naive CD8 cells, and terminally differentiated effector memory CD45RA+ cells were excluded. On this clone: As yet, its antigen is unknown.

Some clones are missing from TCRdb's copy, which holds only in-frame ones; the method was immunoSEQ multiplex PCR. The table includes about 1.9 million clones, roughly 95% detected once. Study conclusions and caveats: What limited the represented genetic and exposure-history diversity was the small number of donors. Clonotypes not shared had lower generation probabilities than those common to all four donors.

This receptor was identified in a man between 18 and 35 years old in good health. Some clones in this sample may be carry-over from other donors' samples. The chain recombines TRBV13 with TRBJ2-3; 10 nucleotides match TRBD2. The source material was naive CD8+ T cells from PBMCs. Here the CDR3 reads CASSLGEISGRSTDTQYF. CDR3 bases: TGTGCCAGCAGCTTAGGAGAAATTAGCGGGAGGAGCACAGATACGCAGTATTTT.